This entry is about one T cell receptor beta chain. The sample is drawn from a study of cytomegalovirus exposure and HLA in healthy donors. PCR employed 60 Vbeta and 13 Jbeta primers. Some clones are missing from TCRdb's copy, which holds only in-frame ones; the method was immunoSEQ multiplex PCR. The sample contains some 160,000 clones, over 80% of which appear only once. V trimming: 0 bases; J trimming: 4 bases; junction bases outside the gene matches: 2. The CDR3 consists of 14 residues. Per the germline V gene, CDR1 is ENHRY and CDR2 is SYGVKD. Sequencing used PBMCs. The gene calls are TRBV10-3 and TRBJ1-1; 7 bases agree with TRBD1. The sequence derives from a male donor in good health and CMV-seronegative. CDR3 residues: CAISESAGGTEAFF. The CDR3 DNA reads as TGTGCCATCAGTGAGTCGGCAGGGGGCACTGAAGCTTTCTTT.